This T cell receptor beta chain was identified in a study of OX40 agonist ivuxolimab in advanced cancers. Study context: Every 2 weeks, ivuxolimab was infused into the patients intravenously at between 0.01 and 10 mg/kg. Recorded diagnoses for dose-escalation patients were hepatocellular carcinoma, melanoma, renal cell or head and neck cancer.

V lost 3 bases and J 4 bases, leaving 0 bases between the germline ends. There are 10 residues in the CDR3. CDR1 SEHNR and CDR2 FQNEAQ come from the germline V gene (reference sequence). Only in-frame clones appear in the TCRdb table, and some are missing; sequencing was by immunoSEQ multiplex PCR. The repertoire holds about 58,000 clones, 85% to 90% seen once, with approximately 1% in the top ten. This sample comprised CD4+ or CD8+ T cells sorted from blood, obtained in a trial of the OX40 agonist ivuxolimab. The chain joins TRBV7-9 to TRBJ1-1, with D hard to call. This receptor was identified in an adult with an advanced solid tumor such as melanoma, head and neck, liver or kidney cancer. CDR3 DNA: TGTGCCAGCAGCTTCACTGAAGCTTTCTTT. Its translation is CASSFTEAFF.